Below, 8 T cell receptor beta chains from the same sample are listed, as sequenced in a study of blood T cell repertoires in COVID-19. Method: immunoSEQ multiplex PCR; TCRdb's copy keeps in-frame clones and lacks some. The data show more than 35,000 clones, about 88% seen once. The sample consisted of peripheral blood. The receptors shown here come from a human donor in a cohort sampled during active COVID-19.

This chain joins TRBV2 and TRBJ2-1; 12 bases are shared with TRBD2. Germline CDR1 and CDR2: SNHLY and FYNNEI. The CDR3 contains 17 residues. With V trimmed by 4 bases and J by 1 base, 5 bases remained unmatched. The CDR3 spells CASSGNLAGGSYNEQFF. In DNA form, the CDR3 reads TGTGCCAGCAGTGGCAACCTAGCGGGAGGGTCCTACAATGAGCAGTTCTTC.

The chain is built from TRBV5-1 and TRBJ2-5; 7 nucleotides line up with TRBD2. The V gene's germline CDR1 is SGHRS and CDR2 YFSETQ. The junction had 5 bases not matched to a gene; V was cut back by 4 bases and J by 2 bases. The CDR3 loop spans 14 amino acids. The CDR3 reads CASSPGTIQETQYF. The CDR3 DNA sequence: TGCGCCAGCAGCCCCGGGACTATACAAGAGACCCAGTACTTC.

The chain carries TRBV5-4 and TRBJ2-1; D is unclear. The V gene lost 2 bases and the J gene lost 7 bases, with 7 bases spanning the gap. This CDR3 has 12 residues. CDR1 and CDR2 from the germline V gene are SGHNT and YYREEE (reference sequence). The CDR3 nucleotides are TGTGCCAGCAGCTTCTACGGGAATGAGCAGTTCTTC. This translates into CASSFYGNEQFF.

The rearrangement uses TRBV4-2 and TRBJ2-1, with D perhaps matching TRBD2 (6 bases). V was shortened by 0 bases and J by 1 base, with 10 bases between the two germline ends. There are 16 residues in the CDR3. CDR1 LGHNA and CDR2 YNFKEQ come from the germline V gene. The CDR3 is CASSQDGGSSYNEQFF. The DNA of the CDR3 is TGTGCCAGCAGCCAAGACGGAGGGAGTTCCTACAATGAGCAGTTCTTC.

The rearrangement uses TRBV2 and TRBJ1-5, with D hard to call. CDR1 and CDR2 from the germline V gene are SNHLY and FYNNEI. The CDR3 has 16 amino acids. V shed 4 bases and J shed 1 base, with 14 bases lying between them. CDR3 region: CASSGGEGLSNQPQHF. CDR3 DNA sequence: TGTGCCAGCAGTGGTGGGGAGGGTTTGAGCAATCAGCCCCAGCATTTT.

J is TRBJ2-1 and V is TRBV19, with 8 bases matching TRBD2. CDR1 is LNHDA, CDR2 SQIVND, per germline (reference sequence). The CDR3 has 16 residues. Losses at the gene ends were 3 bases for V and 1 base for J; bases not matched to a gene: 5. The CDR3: CASSISGSQSYNEQFF. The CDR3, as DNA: TGTGCCAGTAGTATCAGCGGGAGCCAGTCCTACAATGAGCAGTTCTTC.

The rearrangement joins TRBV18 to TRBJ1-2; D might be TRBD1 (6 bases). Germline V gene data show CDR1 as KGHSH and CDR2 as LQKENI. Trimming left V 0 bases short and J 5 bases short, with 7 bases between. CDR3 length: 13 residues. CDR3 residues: CASSPPGGYGYTF. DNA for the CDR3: TGTGCCAGCTCACCACCAGGGGGTTATGGCTACACCTTC.

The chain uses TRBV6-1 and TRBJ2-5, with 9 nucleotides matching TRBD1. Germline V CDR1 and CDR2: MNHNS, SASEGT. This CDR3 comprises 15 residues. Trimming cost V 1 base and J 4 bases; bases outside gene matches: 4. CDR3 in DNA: TGTGCCAGCAGTGAAGGGACAGGGGCCGTAGAGACCCAGTACTTC. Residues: CASSEGTGAVETQYF.